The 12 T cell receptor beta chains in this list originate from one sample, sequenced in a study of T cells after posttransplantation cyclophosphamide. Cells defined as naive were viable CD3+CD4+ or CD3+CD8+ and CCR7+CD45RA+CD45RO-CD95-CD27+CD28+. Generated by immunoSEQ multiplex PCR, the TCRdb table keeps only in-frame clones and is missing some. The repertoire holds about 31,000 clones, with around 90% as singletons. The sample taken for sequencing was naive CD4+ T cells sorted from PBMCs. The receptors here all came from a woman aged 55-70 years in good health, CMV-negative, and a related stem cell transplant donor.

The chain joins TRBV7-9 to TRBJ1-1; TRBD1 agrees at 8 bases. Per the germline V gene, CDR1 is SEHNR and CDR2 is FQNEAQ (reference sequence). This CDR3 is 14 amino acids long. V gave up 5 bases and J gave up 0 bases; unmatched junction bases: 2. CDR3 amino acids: CASSQGQVNTEAFF. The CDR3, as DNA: TGTGCCAGCAGCCAGGGACAGGTGAACACTGAAGCTTTCTTT. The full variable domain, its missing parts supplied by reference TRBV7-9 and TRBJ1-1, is DTGVSQNPRHKITKRGQNVTFRCDPISEHNRLYWYRQTLGQGPEFLTYFQNEAQLEKSRLLSDRFSAERPKGSFSTLEIQRTEQGDSAMYLCASSQGQVNTEAFFGQGTRLTVV.

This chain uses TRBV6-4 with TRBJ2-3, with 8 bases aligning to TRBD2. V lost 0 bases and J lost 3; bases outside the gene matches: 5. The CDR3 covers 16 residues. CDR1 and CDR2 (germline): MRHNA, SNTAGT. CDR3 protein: CASSDSGGRTTDTQYF. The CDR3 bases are TGTGCCAGCAGTGACTCGGGCGGGAGGACGACAGATACGCAGTATTTT.

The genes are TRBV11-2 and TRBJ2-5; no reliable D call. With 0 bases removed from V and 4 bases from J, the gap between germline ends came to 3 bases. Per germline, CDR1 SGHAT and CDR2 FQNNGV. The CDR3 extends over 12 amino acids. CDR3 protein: CASSLDRETQYF. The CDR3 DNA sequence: TGTGCCAGCAGCTTAGATCGAGAGACCCAGTACTTC. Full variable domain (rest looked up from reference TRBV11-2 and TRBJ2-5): EAGVAQSPRYKIIEKRQSVAFWCNPISGHATLYWYQQILGQGPKLLIQFQNNGVVDDSQLPKDRFSAERLKGVDSTLKIQPAKLEDSAVYLCASSLDRETQYFGPGTRLLVL.

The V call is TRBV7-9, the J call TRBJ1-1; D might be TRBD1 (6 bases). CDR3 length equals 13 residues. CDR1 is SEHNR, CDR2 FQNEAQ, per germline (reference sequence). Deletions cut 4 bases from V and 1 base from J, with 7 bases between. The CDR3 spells CASSSTGNTEAFF. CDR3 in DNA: TGTGCCAGCAGCTCGACAGGGAACACTGAAGCTTTCTTT.

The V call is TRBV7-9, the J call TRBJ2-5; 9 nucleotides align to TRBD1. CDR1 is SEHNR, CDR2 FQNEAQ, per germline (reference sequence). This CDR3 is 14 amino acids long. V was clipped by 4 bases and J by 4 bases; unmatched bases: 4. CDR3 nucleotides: TGTGCCAGCAGCTCCGGGACAGGGCCAGAGACCCAGTACTTC. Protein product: CASSSGTGPETQYF.

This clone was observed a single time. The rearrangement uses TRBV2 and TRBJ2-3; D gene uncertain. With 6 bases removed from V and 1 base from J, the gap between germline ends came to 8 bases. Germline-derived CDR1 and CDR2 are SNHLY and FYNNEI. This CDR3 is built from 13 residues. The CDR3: CASRVRGTDTQYF. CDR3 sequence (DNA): TGTGCCAGCAGGGTGCGTGGCACAGATACGCAGTATTTT.

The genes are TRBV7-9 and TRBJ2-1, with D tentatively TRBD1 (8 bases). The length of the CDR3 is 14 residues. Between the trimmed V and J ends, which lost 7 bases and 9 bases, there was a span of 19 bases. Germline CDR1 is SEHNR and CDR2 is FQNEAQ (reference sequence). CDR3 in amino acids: CASTQGAGATEQFF. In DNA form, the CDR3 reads TGTGCCAGCACCCAGGGGGCGGGAGCAACTGAGCAGTTCTTC.

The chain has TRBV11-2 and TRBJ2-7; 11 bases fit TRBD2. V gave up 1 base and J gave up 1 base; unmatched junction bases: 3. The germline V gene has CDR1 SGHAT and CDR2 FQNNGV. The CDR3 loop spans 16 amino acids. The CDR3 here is CASSLVASGRSYEQYF. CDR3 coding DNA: TGTGCCAGCAGCTTAGTGGCTAGCGGGAGGTCCTACGAGCAGTACTTC.

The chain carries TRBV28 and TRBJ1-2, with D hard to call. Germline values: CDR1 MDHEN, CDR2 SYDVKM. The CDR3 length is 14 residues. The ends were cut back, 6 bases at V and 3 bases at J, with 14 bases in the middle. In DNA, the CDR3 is TGTGCCAGCAGCGTCGCGGGTAGGGACTATGGCTACACCTTC. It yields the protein CASSVAGRDYGYTF.

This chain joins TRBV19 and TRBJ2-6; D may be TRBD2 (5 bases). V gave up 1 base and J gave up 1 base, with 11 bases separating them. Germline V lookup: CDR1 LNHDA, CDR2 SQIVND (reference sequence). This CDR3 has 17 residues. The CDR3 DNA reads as TGTGCCAGTAGTATAGGTTTAGGAGGATCTGGGGCCAACGTCCTGACTTTC. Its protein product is CASSIGLGGSGANVLTF.

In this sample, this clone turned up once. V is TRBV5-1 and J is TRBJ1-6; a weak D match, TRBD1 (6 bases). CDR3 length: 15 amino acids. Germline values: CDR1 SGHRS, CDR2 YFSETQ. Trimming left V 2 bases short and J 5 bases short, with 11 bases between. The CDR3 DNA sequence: TGCGCCAGCAGCTTACAGGGCCGGGATAATTCACCCCTCCACTTT. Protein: CASSLQGRDNSPLHF.

The CDR3: CASSNRDFLSGNTIYF. CDR3 coding DNA: TGTGCCAGTAGTAATCGGGACTTCCTCTCTGGAAACACCATATATTTT. The chain couples TRBV19 to TRBJ1-3; possibly TRBD1 for D (5 bases). CDR1 LNHDA and CDR2 SQIVND come from the germline V gene (reference sequence). V was clipped by 4 bases and J by 0 bases, with 13 bases between them. The CDR3 loop spans 16 amino acids.